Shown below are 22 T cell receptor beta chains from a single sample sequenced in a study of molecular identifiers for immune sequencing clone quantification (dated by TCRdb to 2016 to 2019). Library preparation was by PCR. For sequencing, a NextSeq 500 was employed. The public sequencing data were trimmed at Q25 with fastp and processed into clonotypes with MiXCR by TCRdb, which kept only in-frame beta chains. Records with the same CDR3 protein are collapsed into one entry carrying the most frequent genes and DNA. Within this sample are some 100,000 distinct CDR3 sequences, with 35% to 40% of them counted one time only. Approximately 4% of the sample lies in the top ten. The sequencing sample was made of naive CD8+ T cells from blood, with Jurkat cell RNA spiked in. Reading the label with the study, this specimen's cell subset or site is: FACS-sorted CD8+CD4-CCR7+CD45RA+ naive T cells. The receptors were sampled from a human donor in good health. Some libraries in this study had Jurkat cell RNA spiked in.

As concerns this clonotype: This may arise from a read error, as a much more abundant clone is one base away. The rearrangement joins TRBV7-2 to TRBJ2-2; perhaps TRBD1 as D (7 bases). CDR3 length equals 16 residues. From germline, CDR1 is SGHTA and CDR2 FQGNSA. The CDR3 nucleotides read TGTGCCAGCAGCCCTCGACAGGGACTTAACACCGGGGAGCTGCTTTTT. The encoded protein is CASSPRQGLNTGELLF.

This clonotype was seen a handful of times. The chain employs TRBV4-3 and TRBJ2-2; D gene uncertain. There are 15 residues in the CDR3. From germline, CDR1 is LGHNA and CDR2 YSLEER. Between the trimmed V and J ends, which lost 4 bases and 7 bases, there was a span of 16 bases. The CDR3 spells CASSPNLVASGELFF. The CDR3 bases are TGCGCCAGCAGCCCTAATCTAGTGGCAAGCGGGGAGCTGTTTTTT.

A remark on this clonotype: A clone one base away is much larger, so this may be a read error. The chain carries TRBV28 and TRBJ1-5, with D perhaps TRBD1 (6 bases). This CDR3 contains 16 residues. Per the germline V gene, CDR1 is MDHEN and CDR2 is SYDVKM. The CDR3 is CASSLLAGATYQPQQF. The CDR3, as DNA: TGTGCCAGCAGTTTATTGGCAGGGGCAACCTATCAGCCCCAGCAATTT.

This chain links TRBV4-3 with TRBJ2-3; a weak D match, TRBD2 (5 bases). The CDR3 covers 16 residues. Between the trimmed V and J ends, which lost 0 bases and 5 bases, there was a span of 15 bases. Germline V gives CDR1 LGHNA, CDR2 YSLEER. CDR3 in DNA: TGCGCCAGCAGCCAAGAATGGGTCTCCGAGGGAGATACGCAGTATTTT. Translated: CASSQEWVSEGDTQYF.

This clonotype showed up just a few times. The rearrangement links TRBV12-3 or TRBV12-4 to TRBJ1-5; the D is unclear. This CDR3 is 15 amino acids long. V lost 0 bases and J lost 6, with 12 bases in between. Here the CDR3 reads CASSLAQADLQPQHF. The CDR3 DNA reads TGTGCCAGCAGTTTAGCGCAGGCAGATCTTCAGCCCCAGCATTTT.

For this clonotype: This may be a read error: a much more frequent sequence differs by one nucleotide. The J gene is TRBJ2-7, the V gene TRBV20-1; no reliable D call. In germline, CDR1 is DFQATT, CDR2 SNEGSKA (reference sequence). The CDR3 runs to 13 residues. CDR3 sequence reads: CSARPTNSNEQYF. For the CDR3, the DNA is TGCAGTGCTAGGCCTACCAACTCCAACGAGCAGTACTTC.

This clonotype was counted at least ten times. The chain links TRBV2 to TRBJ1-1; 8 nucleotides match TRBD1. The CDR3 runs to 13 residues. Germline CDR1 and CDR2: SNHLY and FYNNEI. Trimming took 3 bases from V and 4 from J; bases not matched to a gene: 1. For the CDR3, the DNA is TGTGCCAGCAGTGATACAGGGGGCACTGAAGCTTTCTTT. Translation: CASSDTGGTEAFF. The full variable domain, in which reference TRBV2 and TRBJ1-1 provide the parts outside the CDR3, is EPEVTQTPSHQVTQMGQEVILRCVPISNHLYFYWYRQILGQKVEFLVSFYNNEISEKSEIFDDQFSVERPDGSNFTLKIRSTKLEDSAMYFCASSDTGGTEAFFGQGTRLTVV.

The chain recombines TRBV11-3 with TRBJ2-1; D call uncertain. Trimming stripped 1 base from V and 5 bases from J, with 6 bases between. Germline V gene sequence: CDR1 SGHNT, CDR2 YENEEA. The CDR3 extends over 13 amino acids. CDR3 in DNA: TGTGCCAGCAGCTTAGGACGGGACAATGAGCAGTTCTTC. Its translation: CASSLGRDNEQFF.

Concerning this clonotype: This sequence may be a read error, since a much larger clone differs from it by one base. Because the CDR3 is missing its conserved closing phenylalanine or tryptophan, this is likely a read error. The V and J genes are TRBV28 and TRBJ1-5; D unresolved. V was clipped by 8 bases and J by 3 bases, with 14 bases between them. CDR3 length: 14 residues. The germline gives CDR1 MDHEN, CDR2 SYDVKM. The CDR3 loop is CASALGPINQPQHI. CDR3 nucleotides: TGTGCCAGCGCCTTGGGTCCTATCAATCAGCCCCAGCATATT.

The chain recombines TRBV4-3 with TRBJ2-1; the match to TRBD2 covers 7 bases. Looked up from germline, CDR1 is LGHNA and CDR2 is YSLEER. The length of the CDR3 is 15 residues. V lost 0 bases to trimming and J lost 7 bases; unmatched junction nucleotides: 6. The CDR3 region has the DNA TGCGCCAGCAGCCAAGAAGGGGCTAGCGGTAATGAGCAGTTCTTC. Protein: CASSQEGASGNEQFF.

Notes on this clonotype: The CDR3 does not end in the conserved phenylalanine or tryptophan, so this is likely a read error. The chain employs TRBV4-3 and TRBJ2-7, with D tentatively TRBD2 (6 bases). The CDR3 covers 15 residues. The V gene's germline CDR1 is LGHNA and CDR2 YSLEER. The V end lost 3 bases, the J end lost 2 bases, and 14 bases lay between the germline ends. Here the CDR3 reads CASSHDPGVPYEQYI. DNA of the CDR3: TGCGCCAGCAGCCACGACCCGGGGGTGCCCTACGAGCAGTACATC.

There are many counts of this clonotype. The CDR3 reads CASLMKADTQYF. CDR3 DNA: TGTGCCAGCTTAATGAAGGCAGATACGCAGTATTTT. J is TRBJ2-3 and V is TRBV2; D is ambiguous. The CDR3 spans 12 residues. Germline-derived CDR1 and CDR2 are SNHLY and FYNNEI. The V and J ends lost 8 bases and 4 bases respectively, with 10 bases between them. The variable domain in full, completed from reference TRBV2 and TRBJ2-3, reads EPEVTQTPSHQVTQMGQEVILRCVPISNHLYFYWYRQILGQKVEFLVSFYNNEISEKSEIFDDQFSVERPDGSNFTLKIRSTKLEDSAMYFCASLMKADTQYFGPGTRLTVL.

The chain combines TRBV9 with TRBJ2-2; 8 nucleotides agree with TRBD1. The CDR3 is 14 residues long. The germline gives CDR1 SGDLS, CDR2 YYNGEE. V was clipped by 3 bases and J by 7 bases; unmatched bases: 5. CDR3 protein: CASSAGGNGGELFF. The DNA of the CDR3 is TGTGCCAGCAGCGCAGGGGGCAATGGCGGGGAGCTGTTTTTT.

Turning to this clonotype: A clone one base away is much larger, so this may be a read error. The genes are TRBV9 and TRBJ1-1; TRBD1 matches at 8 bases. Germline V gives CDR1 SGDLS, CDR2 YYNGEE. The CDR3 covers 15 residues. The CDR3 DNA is TGTGCCAGCAGCGAGGAACAGGGGGTCCGCACTGTAGCTTTCTTT. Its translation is CASSEEQGVRTVAFF.

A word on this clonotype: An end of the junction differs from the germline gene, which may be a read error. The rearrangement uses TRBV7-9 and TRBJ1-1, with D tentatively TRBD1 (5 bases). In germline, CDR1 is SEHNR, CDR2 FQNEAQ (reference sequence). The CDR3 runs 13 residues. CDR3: CASSIPGYTEAFF. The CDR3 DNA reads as TGTGCCAGCAGCATACCAGGGTACACTGAAGCATTCTTT.

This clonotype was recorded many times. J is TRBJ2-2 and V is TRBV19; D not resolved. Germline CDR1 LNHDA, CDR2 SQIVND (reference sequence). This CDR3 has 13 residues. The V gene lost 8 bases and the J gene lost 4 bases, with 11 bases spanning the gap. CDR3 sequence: CASSYGATGELFF. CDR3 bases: TGTGCCAGTTCATATGGTGCCACCGGGGAGCTGTTTTTT.

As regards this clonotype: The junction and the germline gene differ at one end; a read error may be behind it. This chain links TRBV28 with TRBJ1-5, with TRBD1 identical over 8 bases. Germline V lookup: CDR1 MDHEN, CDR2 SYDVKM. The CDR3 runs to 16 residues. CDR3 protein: CASSRTGSNSNQPQQF. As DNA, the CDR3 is TGTGCCAGCAGTCGGACAGGGTCAAATAGCAATCAGCCCCAGCAATTT. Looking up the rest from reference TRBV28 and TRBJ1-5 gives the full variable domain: DVKVTQSSRYLVKRTGEKVFLECVQDMDHENMFWYRQDPGLGLRLIYFSYDVKMKEKGDIPEGYSVSREKKERFSLILESASTNQTSMYLCASSRTGSNSNQPQQFGDGTRLSIL.

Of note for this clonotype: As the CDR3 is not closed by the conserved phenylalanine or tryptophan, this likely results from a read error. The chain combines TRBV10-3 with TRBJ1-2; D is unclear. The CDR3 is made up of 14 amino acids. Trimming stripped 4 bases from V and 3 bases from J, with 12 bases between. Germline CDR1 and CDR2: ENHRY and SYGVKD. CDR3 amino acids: CAISGGPPDYGYTL. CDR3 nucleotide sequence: TGTGCCATCAGTGGCGGACCGCCTGACTATGGCTACACCCTC.

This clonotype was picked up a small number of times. The CDR3 spells CASTAATTNTGELFF. CDR3 in DNA: TGTGCCAGTACGGCAGCTACTACGAACACCGGGGAGCTGTTTTTT. The chain carries TRBV19 and TRBJ2-2, with D hard to call. V gave up 7 bases and J gave up 0 bases, with 12 bases separating them. The CDR3 contains 15 residues. The V gene's germline CDR1 is LNHDA and CDR2 SQIVND (reference sequence).

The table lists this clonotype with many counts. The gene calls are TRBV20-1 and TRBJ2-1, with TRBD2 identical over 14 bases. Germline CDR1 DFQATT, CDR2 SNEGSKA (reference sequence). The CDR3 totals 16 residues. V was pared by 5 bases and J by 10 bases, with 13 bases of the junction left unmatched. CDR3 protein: CSAAPPGLAGGEEQFF. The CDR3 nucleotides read TGCAGTGCTGCCCCTCCCGGACTAGCGGGAGGAGAAGAGCAGTTCTTC.

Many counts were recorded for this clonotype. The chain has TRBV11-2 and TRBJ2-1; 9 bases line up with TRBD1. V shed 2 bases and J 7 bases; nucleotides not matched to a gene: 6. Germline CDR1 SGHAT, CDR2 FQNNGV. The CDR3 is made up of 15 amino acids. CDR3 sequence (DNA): TGTGCCAGCAGCTTACCCAACAGGGGGCTAAATGAGCAGTTCTTC. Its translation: CASSLPNRGLNEQFF.

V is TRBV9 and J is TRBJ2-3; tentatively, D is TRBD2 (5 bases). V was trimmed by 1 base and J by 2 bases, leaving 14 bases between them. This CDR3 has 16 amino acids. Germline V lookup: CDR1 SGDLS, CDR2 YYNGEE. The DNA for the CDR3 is TGTGCCAGCAGCGTAATTACTAGATTCCCCACAGATACGCAGTATTTT. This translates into CASSVITRFPTDTQYF.